These 20 T cell receptor beta chains were all obtained from the same sample, sequenced in a study of T cell responses to AZD1222 COVID-19 vaccine (dated by TCRdb to about 2021). The time point tag for this specimen amounts to: baseline before first vaccination. Receptors were amplified or captured by the immunoSEQ multiplex PCR assay. The immuneACCESS repertoire file appears here via TCRdb, limited to in-frame rearrangements. These files lack a portion of the clones; in checked studies, under half of the deficit traces to unresolved V genes, and the cause of the others is not known. The sample profile shows around 200,000 clones; around 88% of them were found once. The ten largest account for roughly 8% of the sample. Material: peripheral blood, obtained on day 0 of AZD1222 vaccination. The receptors derive from an adult in good health.

J is TRBJ2-3 and V is TRBV5-8; 7 nucleotides agree with TRBD2. With 0 bases clipped from V and 2 bases from J, the junction kept 3 bases outside the gene matches. Germline V gene lookup returns CDR1 SGHTS and CDR2 YDEGEE. There are 15 residues in the CDR3. The CDR3 loop reads CASSLAGDYTDTQYF. The CDR3 region has the DNA TGTGCCAGCAGCTTGGCCGGGGACTACACAGATACGCAGTATTTT.

This chain links TRBV4-1 with TRBJ1-5; 8 positions agree with TRBD1. Germline V gene lookup returns CDR1 MGHRA and CDR2 YSYEKL. The CDR3 runs 14 residues. Trimming at V came to 4 bases and at J to 7 bases, leaving 6 bases not matched to a gene. CDR3 sequence reads: CASSPGTGRQPQHF. In nucleotides, the CDR3 is TGCGCCAGCAGCCCCGGGACAGGAAGACAGCCCCAGCATTTT.

The chain carries TRBV27 and TRBJ1-2, with a weak D call TRBD1 (6 bases). The CDR3 has 15 residues. Trimming removed 5 bases at V and 4 bases at J, with 17 bases between. Per germline, CDR1 MNHEY and CDR2 SMNVEV (reference sequence). The CDR3 region is CASSAYRDTLYGYTF. The CDR3 bases are TGTGCCAGCAGTGCGTATCGGGACACCCTCTATGGCTACACCTTC.

This CDR3 reads CASSLWGQGLSSYEQYF. DNA for the CDR3: TGTGCCAGCAGCTTGTGGGGACAGGGGCTTTCCTCCTACGAGCAGTACTTC. The rearrangement links TRBV7-9 to TRBJ2-7, with 10 positions matching TRBD1. The CDR3 length is 17 residues. The germline V gene encodes CDR1 SEHNR and CDR2 FQNEAQ (reference sequence). V lost 3 bases to trimming and J lost 0 bases; unmatched junction nucleotides: 8.

This clone was counted only a few times. The chain recombines TRBV9 with TRBJ1-6; D ambiguous. The germline gives CDR1 SGDLS, CDR2 YYNGEE. Between the trimmed V and J ends, which lost 0 bases and 10 bases, there was a span of 14 bases. The CDR3 extends over 15 amino acids. The CDR3 DNA is TGTGCCAGCAGCGTAGAGGAGGTGGAGGGCTCACCCCTCCACTTT. Its translation is CASSVEEVEGSPLHF.

The CDR3 here is CASSPRQGLTF. CDR3 nucleotides: TGTGCCAGCAGTCCACGACAGGGGCTTACCTTC. The chain carries TRBV25-1 and TRBJ1-2; TRBD1 matches 8 bases. The germline V gene has CDR1 MGHDK and CDR2 SYGVNS. V lost 5 bases to trimming and J lost 14 bases; unmatched junction nucleotides: 7. There are 11 residues in the CDR3.

The gene calls are TRBV6-4 and TRBJ2-1, with a tentative D call TRBD2 (5 bases). V gave up 7 bases and J gave up 0 bases, with 16 bases separating them. From germline, CDR1 is MRHNA and CDR2 SNTAGT. This CDR3 has 16 amino acids. The CDR3 nucleotides are TGTGCCAGCACAGTGAAGGACTCGAACTCCTACAATGAGCAGTTCTTC. Its translation is CASTVKDSNSYNEQFF.

The V and J genes are TRBV11-3 and TRBJ1-1, with no clear D. The CDR3 loop spans 14 amino acids. Germline CDR1 reads SGHNT; CDR2 reads YENEEA. The V end lost 1 base, the J end lost 0 bases, and 6 bases lay between the germline ends. The CDR3 loop is CASSLGPMNTEAFF. The CDR3 DNA reads TGTGCCAGCAGCTTAGGTCCTATGAACACTGAAGCTTTCTTT.

This chain uses TRBV19 with TRBJ2-3; possibly TRBD2 for D (5 bases). CDR1 is LNHDA and CDR2 is SQIVND in the germline V gene (reference sequence). V lost 5 bases to trimming and J lost 5 bases, with 14 bases between them. CDR3 length equals 14 residues. The DNA of the CDR3 is TGTGCCAGTAGTGTGCTAGCAACGGGAGATACGCAGTATTTT. Residues: CASSVLATGDTQYF.

The chain recombines TRBV27 with TRBJ1-1; D call uncertain. This CDR3 is 15 amino acids long. Deletions cut 3 bases from V and 2 bases from J, with 13 bases between. Looked up from germline, CDR1 is MNHEY and CDR2 is SMNVEV (reference sequence). The CDR3 reads CASSFLGSRNTEAFF. CDR3 nucleotide sequence: TGTGCCAGCAGTTTTTTGGGGTCGCGTAACACTGAAGCTTTCTTT.

The chain carries TRBV11-3 and TRBJ1-1; D gene ambiguous. Trimming stripped 5 bases from V and 1 base from J, with 8 bases between. CDR1 is SGHNT and CDR2 is YENEEA in the germline V gene. This CDR3 region has 13 residues. The CDR3 region is CASSRKRNTEAFF. Here the CDR3 DNA reads TGTGCCAGCAGCAGGAAAAGGAACACTGAAGCTTTCTTT.

V usage is TRBV5-1 and J usage is TRBJ2-3; 10 bases are a match to TRBD2. From germline, CDR1 is SGHRS and CDR2 YFSETQ. The trim removed 0 bases at V and 3 bases at J, leaving 1 base unmatched. The CDR3 loop spans 15 amino acids. The CDR3 DNA follows: TGCGCCAGCAGCTTGGGTAGCGGGGGGACAGATACGCAGTATTTT. This sequence encodes CASSLGSGGTDTQYF.

The CDR3 loop is CASSSSNGYQETQYF. CDR3 sequence (DNA): TGTGCCAGCAGCAGTTCTAACGGGTACCAAGAGACCCAGTACTTC. The chain carries TRBV9 and TRBJ2-5; D not resolved. The CDR3 consists of 15 residues. Trimming took 4 bases from V and 0 from J, leaving 13 bases between them. The germline V gene has CDR1 SGDLS and CDR2 YYNGEE.

This CDR3 reads CASSFYRAGNTEAFF. The CDR3, as DNA: TGTGCCAGCAGCTTTTATCGGGCCGGAAACACTGAAGCTTTCTTT. This chain uses TRBV7-6 with TRBJ1-1, with unresolved D. V lost 3 bases to trimming and J lost 2 bases, with 13 bases between them. The CDR3 has 15 residues. The V gene's germline CDR1 is SGHVS and CDR2 FNYEAQ. Full variable domain (missing parts from reference TRBV7-6 and TRBJ1-1): GAGVSQSPRYKVTKRGQDVALRCDPISGHVSLYWYRQALGQGPEFLTYFNYEAQQDKSGLPNDRFSAERPEGSISTLTIQRTEQRDSAMYRCASSFYRAGNTEAFFGQGTRLTVV.

This chain uses TRBV19 with TRBJ1-5; no clear D. V lost 4 bases and J 3 bases, leaving 10 bases between the germline ends. The CDR3 is 14 amino acids. Germline V lookup: CDR1 LNHDA, CDR2 SQIVND (reference sequence). The CDR3 DNA reads TGTGCCAGTAGTACGACGGAACCCAATCAGCCCCAGCATTTT. Protein sequence: CASSTTEPNQPQHF.

The J gene is TRBJ1-2, the V gene TRBV3-1 (or the pseudogene TRBV3-2); a weak D match, TRBD1 (6 bases). The ends were cut back, 4 bases at V and 5 bases at J, with 11 bases in the middle. The CDR3 is 13 amino acids. Germline CDR1 reads LGHDT; CDR2 reads YNNKEL (reference sequence). The CDR3 nucleotides read TGTGCCAGCAGCCGACAGGAGGGGTATGGCTACACCTTC. Its translation: CASSRQEGYGYTF.

The chain couples TRBV5-6 to TRBJ1-2, with TRBD1 matching 7 bases. The CDR3 contains 13 residues. Germline V lookup: CDR1 SGHDT, CDR2 YYEEEE. After removal of 3 bases from V and 10 bases from J, the junction contained 9 bases not matched to a gene. DNA for the CDR3: TGTGCCAGCAGCTCGGGACGGGACAGACCCTACACCTTC. Amino acid sequence: CASSSGRDRPYTF.

V is TRBV7-9 and J is TRBJ1-1, with D possibly being TRBD1 (6 bases). V shed 5 bases and J shed 6 bases, with 10 bases lying between them. Germline-derived CDR1 and CDR2 are SEHNR and FQNEAQ (reference sequence). The CDR3 length is 12 residues. CDR3 region: CASSLGAAEAFF. The CDR3 DNA reads as TGTGCCAGCAGCCTGGGGGCAGCTGAAGCTTTCTTT.

With regard to this clone: Other DNA sequences of this sample code for an identical CDR3. The rearrangement links TRBV27 to TRBJ1-2, with 8 nucleotides matching TRBD1. Germline V CDR1 and CDR2: MNHEY, SMNVEV (reference sequence). This CDR3 is 13 amino acids long. V lost 5 bases and J lost 4; bases outside the gene matches: 3. The CDR3 is CASSPGTGYGYTF. As DNA, the CDR3 is TGTGCCAGCAGTCCGGGGACAGGCTATGGCTACACCTTC.

The chain links TRBV29-1 to TRBJ2-7, with D perhaps assigned TRBD1 or TRBD2 (5 bases each). The CDR3 sequence is 15 residues long. Trimming shortened V by 0 bases and J by 0 bases, and 12 bases separated the two germline ends. CDR1 and CDR2 (germline): SQVTM, ANQGSEA. The CDR3 sequence: CSVEEPTGGSYEQYF. DNA for the CDR3: TGCAGCGTTGAAGAGCCGACTGGGGGCTCCTACGAGCAGTACTTC.